Following are 14 T cell receptor beta chains from one sample sequenced in a study of beta chain features in type 1 diabetes. Reverse transcribing all isolated RNA meant expressed TCRB transcripts were sequenced. The assay was immunoSEQ multiplex PCR, and TCRdb's table has in-frame clones only and misses some. The profile shows almost 250,000 clones, roughly 15% of them singletons. The sample consisted of naive CD4+ T cells from blood. These receptors originate from a woman in her forties in good health.

The chain employs TRBV18 and TRBJ1-2; no clear D gene. This CDR3 is 15 amino acids long. From germline, CDR1 is KGHSH and CDR2 LQKENI. The ends were cut back, 4 bases at V and 2 bases at J, with 14 bases in the middle. CDR3 sequence reads: CASSQSEARNYGYTF. The CDR3 DNA reads TGTGCCAGCTCACAATCCGAGGCAAGAAACTATGGCTACACCTTC.

This clone occurred a few times. V is TRBV27 and J is TRBJ2-1; TRBD1 agrees at 9 bases. With V trimmed by 4 bases and J by 9 bases, 10 bases remained unmatched. The V gene's germline CDR1 is MNHEY and CDR2 SMNVEV (reference sequence). The CDR3 extends over 15 amino acids. Here the CDR3 reads CASSYRDRETSEQFF. CDR3 DNA: TGTGCCAGCAGTTACCGGGACAGGGAAACTAGTGAGCAGTTCTTC.

The chain couples TRBV18 to TRBJ1-2, with 7 bases matching TRBD1. The CDR3 extends over 15 amino acids. J was trimmed by 2 bases and V by 8 bases; bases with no gene match: 11. Germline V gene sequence: CDR1 KGHSH, CDR2 LQKENI. CDR3 region: CASLPRAGGNYGYTF. CDR3 DNA sequence: TGTGCCAGCCTACCCCGTGCAGGGGGGAACTATGGCTACACCTTC.

The CDR3 region has the DNA TGTGCCAGCAGCTTAGCCGCAGGGGGCCAAAACATTCAGTACTTC. Encoded protein: CASSLAAGGQNIQYF. The chain is built from TRBV7-8 and TRBJ2-4, with TRBD1 matching over 8 bases. The germline gives CDR1 SGHVS, CDR2 FQNEAQ. The CDR3 totals 15 residues. Trimming at V came to 0 bases and at J to 5 bases, leaving 3 bases not matched to a gene.

This chain connects TRBV5-1 to TRBJ2-2; 9 bases agree with TRBD2. The CDR3 contains 14 residues. The J segment lost 6 bases and the V segment lost 4 bases, leaving 4 bases of the junction unmatched. CDR1 and CDR2 from the germline V gene are SGHRS and YFSETQ. DNA for the CDR3: TGCGCCAGCAGCCCTAGGACTAGCGCCGGGGAGCTGTTTTTT. Its translation: CASSPRTSAGELFF.

This clone came up a few times. V is TRBV28 and J is TRBJ1-5; no clear D. V was shortened by 3 bases and J by 2 bases, with 11 bases between the two germline ends. The germline gives CDR1 MDHEN, CDR2 SYDVKM. This CDR3 has 15 residues. CDR3 nucleotides: TGTGCCAGCAGTTTCGTAGGAGGAGGCAATCAGCCCCAGCATTTT. The encoded protein is CASSFVGGGNQPQHF.

This clone was seen a few times. The V gene is TRBV10-3, the J gene TRBJ1-1, with D maybe TRBD1 (6 bases). The V end was cut by 3 bases, the J end by 0 bases, with 32 bases between. Germline V gene sequence: CDR1 ENHRY, CDR2 SYGVKD. The length of the CDR3 is 22 residues. For the CDR3, the DNA is TGTGCCATCAGTGATATATTGGGGCGGAAGGACAGAGGTGCCGAGGTGAACACTGAAGCTTTCTTT. Translation: CAISDILGRKDRGAEVNTEAFF.

This clone was observed a handful of times. V and J are TRBV9 and TRBJ1-3; D unresolved. CDR3 length: 15 amino acids. The V gene lost 0 bases and the J gene lost 4 bases, with 11 bases spanning the gap. Looked up from germline, CDR1 is SGDLS and CDR2 is YYNGEE. The CDR3 nucleotides read TGTGCCAGCAGCGTAGTCCCAGGCCCAGGAAACACCATATATTTT. This encodes CASSVVPGPGNTIYF.

The rearrangement uses TRBV10-3 and TRBJ2-5, with a tentative D call TRBD1 (6 bases). With the DNA end fitting TRBJ2-7 better, the J assignment may be wrong. This CDR3 has 13 residues. The germline CDR1 and CDR2 sequences are ENHRY and SYGVKD. Here the CDR3 DNA reads TGTGCCATCAGTGGACAGGTTTTCTACGAGCAGTACTTC. Residues: CAISGQVFYEQYF.

CDR3 sequence reads: CASSLVGLSGGAIDTQYF. CDR3 coding DNA: TGCGCCAGCAGCTTGGTTGGCCTTAGCGGGGGGGCCATAGATACGCAGTATTTT. The chain couples TRBV5-1 to TRBJ2-3, with 11 bases fitting TRBD2. Trimming cost V 0 bases and J 5 bases; bases outside gene matches: 11. The CDR3 extends over 18 amino acids. The germline gives CDR1 SGHRS, CDR2 YFSETQ.

The rearrangement uses TRBV9 and TRBJ2-7; TRBD2 aligns across 8 bases. V was pared by 4 bases and J by 6 bases, with 12 bases of the junction left unmatched. This CDR3 is built from 15 residues. Germline CDR1 is SGDLS and CDR2 is YYNGEE. The CDR3 region is CASSPGGGRGAEQYF. The CDR3 DNA is TGTGCCAGCAGCCCCGGGGGGGGCAGGGGTGCCGAGCAGTACTTC.

The chain has TRBV7-2 and TRBJ1-2, with D tentatively TRBD1 (5 bases). CDR3 length equals 14 residues. Trimming took 3 bases from V and 0 from J, leaving 8 bases between them. CDR1 is SGHTA, CDR2 FQGNSA, per germline. The CDR3 nucleotides read TGTGCCAGCAGCTTTTCGACAGCTAACTATGGCTACACCTTC. It codes for CASSFSTANYGYTF.

The chain joins TRBV9 to TRBJ2-3, with TRBD2 matching over 11 bases. The CDR3 covers 18 residues. CDR1 and CDR2 (germline): SGDLS, YYNGEE. The junction had 14 bases not matched to a gene; V was cut back by 4 bases and J by 4 bases. CDR3 region: CASSPPLHRSGGADTQYF. The CDR3 DNA reads as TGTGCCAGCAGCCCACCCCTTCATCGTAGCGGGGGGGCAGATACGCAGTATTTT.

V is TRBV6-1 and J is TRBJ2-2; no definite D call. CDR1 and CDR2 (germline): MNHNS, SASEGT. This CDR3 has 11 residues. V gave up 7 bases and J gave up 4 bases, with 4 bases separating them. The CDR3 nucleotides read TGTGCCAGCACCCTCACCGGGGAGCTGTTTTTT. This gives the protein CASTLTGELFF.